The TCR beta chain described here comes from a study of response to subunit inactivated influenza vaccine listed by TCRdb under 2018. General notes on the study: The study used deep quantitative T cell receptor repertoire profiling to track responses to a trivalent subunit inactivated influenza vaccine. Broader findings and caveats from the paper: The authors suggested that each seasonal influenza vaccination may recruit only a limited number of new T cells.

Library method: RT-PCR. Instrument on record: Illumina HiSeq 2500. Clones were called with MiXCR by TCRdb after fastp trimmed the public reads at Q25, and only in-frame beta chains were retained. Entries that share a CDR3 protein sequence are merged under the most common genes and DNA. The sample has some 480,000 distinct CDR3 sequences on record, roughly 11% of them singletons. The ten top clones hold about 12% of the sample. For this clonotype: The antigen this receptor binds is unknown. Base qualities are not recorded, but no much larger clone differs from it by a single base.

In the paper's terms, the time point label means: 40 to 45 days after influenza vaccine administration. From V the trimming removes 4 bases and from J it removes 2 bases, while the gene matches leave 6 bases of the junction unaccounted for. The germline V gene encodes CDR1 MNHEY and CDR2 SVGAGI. Including cysteine and phenylalanine, the CDR3 has 15 amino acids. The CDR3 DNA has 45 bases and is translated from base 1. The chain is made from TRBV6-5 and TRBJ2-3; TRBD2 aligns with 7 central bases. The TCR comes from a man aged 50 to 60 who received an inactivated influenza vaccine. Donor details come from another sample of the same person, matched by shared clones. The input for sequencing was PBMCs from blood, taken roughly 47 days after vaccination. The CDR3 sequence is CASSWGGGYTDTQYF. The DNA is TGTGCCAGCAGTTGGGGCGGGGGTTACACAGATACGCAGTATTTT.